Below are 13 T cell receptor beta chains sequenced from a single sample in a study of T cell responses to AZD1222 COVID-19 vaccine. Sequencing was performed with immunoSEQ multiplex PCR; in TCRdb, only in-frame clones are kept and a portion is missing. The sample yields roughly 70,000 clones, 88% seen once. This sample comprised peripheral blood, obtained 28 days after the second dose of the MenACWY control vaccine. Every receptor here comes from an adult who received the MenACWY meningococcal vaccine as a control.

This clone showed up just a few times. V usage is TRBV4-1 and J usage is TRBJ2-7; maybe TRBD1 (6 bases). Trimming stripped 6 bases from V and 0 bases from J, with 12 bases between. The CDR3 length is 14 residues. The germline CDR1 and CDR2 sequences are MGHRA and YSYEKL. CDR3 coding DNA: TGCGCCAGCAGTCTTGACAGGAGCTCCTACGAGCAGTACTTC. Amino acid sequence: CASSLDRSSYEQYF.

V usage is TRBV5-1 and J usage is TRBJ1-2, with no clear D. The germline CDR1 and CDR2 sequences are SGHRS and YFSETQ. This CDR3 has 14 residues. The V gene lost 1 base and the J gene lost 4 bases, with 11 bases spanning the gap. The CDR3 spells CASSLSPQSYGYTF. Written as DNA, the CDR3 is TGCGCCAGCAGCTTGTCCCCGCAGAGCTATGGCTACACCTTC.

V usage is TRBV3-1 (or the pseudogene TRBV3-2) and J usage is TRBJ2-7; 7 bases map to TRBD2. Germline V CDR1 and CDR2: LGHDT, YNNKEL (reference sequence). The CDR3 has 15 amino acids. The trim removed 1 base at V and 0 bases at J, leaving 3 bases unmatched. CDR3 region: CASSQVSGASYEQYF. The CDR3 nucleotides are TGTGCCAGCAGCCAAGTGAGCGGGGCCTCCTACGAGCAGTACTTC.

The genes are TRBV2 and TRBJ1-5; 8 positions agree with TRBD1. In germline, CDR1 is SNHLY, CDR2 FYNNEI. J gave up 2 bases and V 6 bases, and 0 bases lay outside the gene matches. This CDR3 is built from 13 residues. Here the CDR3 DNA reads TGTGCCAGCAGGGGACAGGGCAATCAGCCCCAGCATTTT. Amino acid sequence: CASRGQGNQPQHF.

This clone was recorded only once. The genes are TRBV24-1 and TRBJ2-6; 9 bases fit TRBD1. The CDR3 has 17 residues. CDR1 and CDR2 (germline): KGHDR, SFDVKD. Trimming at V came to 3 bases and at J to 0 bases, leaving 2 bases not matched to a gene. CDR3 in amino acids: CATSDRTGVSGANVLTF. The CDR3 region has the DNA TGTGCCACCAGTGATAGGACAGGGGTCTCTGGGGCCAACGTCCTGACTTTC.

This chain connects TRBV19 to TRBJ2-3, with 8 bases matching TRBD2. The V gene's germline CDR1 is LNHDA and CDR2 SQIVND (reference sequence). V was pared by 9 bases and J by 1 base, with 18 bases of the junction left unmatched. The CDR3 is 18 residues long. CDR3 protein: CASNQGLAGLGGTDTQYF. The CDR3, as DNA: TGTGCCAGCAACCAGGGGCTAGCGGGCCTCGGAGGCACAGATACGCAGTATTTT. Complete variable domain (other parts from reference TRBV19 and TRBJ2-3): DGGITQSPKYLFRKEGQNVTLSCEQNLNHDAMYWYRQDPGQGLRLIYYSQIVNDFQKGDIAEGYSVSREKKESFPLTVTSAQKNPTAFYLCASNQGLAGLGGTDTQYFGPGTRLTVL.

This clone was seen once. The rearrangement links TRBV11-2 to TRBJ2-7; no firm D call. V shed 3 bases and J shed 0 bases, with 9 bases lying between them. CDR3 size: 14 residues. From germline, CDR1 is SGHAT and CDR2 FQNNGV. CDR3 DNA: TGTGCCAGCAGCTTCGAGCTAAGCTCCTACGAGCAGTACTTC. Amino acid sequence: CASSFELSSYEQYF.

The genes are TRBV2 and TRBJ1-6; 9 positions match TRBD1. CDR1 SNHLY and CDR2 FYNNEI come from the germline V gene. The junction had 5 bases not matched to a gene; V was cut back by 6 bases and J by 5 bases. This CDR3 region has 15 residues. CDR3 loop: CASRTDRGNNSPLHF. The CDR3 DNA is TGTGCCAGCAGGACCGACAGGGGGAATAATTCACCCCTCCACTTT.

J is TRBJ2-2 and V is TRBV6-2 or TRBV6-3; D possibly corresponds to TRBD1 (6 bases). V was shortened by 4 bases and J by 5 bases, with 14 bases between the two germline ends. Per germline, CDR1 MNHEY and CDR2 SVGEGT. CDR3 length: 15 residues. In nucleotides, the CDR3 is TGTGCCAGCAGTTTCAGGGGACGTATGACCGGGGAGCTGTTTTTT. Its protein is CASSFRGRMTGELFF.

CDR3 region: CASSQASGGDPVNEQFF. The CDR3 coding sequence is TGTGCCAGCAGCCAAGCTTCTGGGGGGGACCCGGTGAATGAGCAGTTCTTC. This chain uses TRBV3-1 (or the pseudogene TRBV3-2) with TRBJ2-1, with 7 bases fitting TRBD2. In germline, CDR1 is LGHDT, CDR2 YNNKEL (reference sequence). The CDR3 spans 17 residues. Trimming at V came to 1 base and at J to 7 bases, leaving 13 bases not matched to a gene.

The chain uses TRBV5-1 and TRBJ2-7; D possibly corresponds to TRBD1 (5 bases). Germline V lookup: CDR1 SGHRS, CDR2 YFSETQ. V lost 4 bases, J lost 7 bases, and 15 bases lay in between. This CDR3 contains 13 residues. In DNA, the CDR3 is TGCGCCAGCAGCCTAGGACAAGGGCCAGAGCAGTACTTC. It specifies CASSLGQGPEQYF. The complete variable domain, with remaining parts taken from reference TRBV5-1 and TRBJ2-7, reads KAGVTQTPRYLIKTRGQQVTLSCSPISGHRSVSWYQQTPGQGLQFLFEYFSETQRNKGNFPGRFSGRQFSNSRSEMNVSTLELGDSALYLCASSLGQGPEQYFGPGTRLTVT.

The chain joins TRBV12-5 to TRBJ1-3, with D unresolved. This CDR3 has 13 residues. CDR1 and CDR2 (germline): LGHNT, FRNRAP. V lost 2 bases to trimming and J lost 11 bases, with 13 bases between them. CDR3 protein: CASGLLGQRAIYF. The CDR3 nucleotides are TGTGCTAGTGGTTTGCTAGGTCAACGGGCCATATATTTT. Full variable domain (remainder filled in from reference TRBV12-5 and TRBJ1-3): DARVTQTPRHKVTEMGQEVTMRCQPILGHNTVFWYRQTMMQGLELLAYFRNRAPLDDSGMPKDRFSAEMPDATLATLKIQPSEPRDSAVYFCASGLLGQRAIYFGEGSWLTVV.

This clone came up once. Written as DNA, the CDR3 is TGTGCCAGCAGTTACAGCGGGACCACAGATACGCAGTATTTT. It is translated as CASSYSGTTDTQYF. The chain links TRBV28 to TRBJ2-3; 7 positions agree with TRBD2. Looked up from germline, CDR1 is MDHEN and CDR2 is SYDVKM. J gave up 2 bases and V 4 bases, and 3 bases lay outside the gene matches. The CDR3 runs to 14 residues.